Presented here are 20 T cell receptor beta chains from one specimen sequenced in a study of T cells in Graves' hyperthyroidism and ophthalmopathy. Researchers took RNA transcripts and amplified the TCR beta CDR3 regions from them. Carried out on the TCR CDR3, a first-round RT-PCR used the HTBI primer set. TCRdb fed the multiplex PCR reads into MiXCR, producing one record per CDR3 protein. The data show about 600,000 distinct CDR3 sequences, 11% to 15% seen once. What was sequenced was blood. These TCRs come from a woman aged 18-29 years with Graves' ophthalmopathy.

This clonotype has just a few counts. The chain carries TRBV2 and TRBJ1-4; 7 bases line up with TRBD1. J was trimmed by 0 bases and V by 7 bases; bases with no gene match: 5. Germline V lookup: CDR1 SNHLY, CDR2 FYNNEI. The CDR3 contains 15 residues. The CDR3 here is CASTGQTATNEKLFF. The CDR3 DNA sequence: TGTGCCAGCACGGGACAGACGGCAACTAATGAAAAACTGTTTTTT.

V is TRBV19 and J is TRBJ1-2; D is perhaps TRBD1 (6 bases). The CDR3 extends over 15 amino acids. Germline V gene data show CDR1 as LNHDA and CDR2 as SQIVND (reference sequence). V shed 4 bases and J shed 4 bases, with 16 bases lying between them. The CDR3 coding sequence is TGTGCCAGTAGTACATACTCAACAGGGACCTATGGCTACACCTTC. This gives the protein CASSTYSTGTYGYTF.

This clonotype was picked up a small number of times. This chain links TRBV12-5 with TRBJ2-7; D gene ambiguous. There are 15 residues in the CDR3. Trimming cost V 6 bases and J 0 bases, with 15 bases left between them. Germline V gene sequence: CDR1 LGHNT, CDR2 FRNRAP. The CDR3 sequence is CASGPTTVHSYEQYF. The CDR3 DNA follows: TGTGCTAGTGGACCGACAACAGTGCACTCCTACGAGCAGTACTTC.

This clonotype was seen many times. This sequence joins TRBV25-1 and TRBJ2-1; no reliable D call. The germline V and J ends were trimmed by 3 bases and 8 bases, with 5 bases remaining between them. Germline assignment: CDR1 MGHDK and CDR2 SYGVNS. This CDR3 comprises 11 residues. The CDR3 sequence is CASSDGDEQFF. The CDR3 nucleotides read TGTGCCAGCAGTGACGGTGATGAGCAGTTCTTC.

The table lists this clonotype with many counts. This chain uses TRBV20-1 with TRBJ2-3, with 8 nucleotides matching TRBD2. This CDR3 is built from 16 residues. In germline, CDR1 is DFQATT, CDR2 SNEGSKA (reference sequence). The trim removed 4 bases at V and 0 bases at J, leaving 9 bases unmatched. CDR3 in amino acids: CSAIAGLGGSTDTQYF. For the CDR3, the DNA is TGCAGTGCTATAGCGGGGCTCGGGGGGAGCACAGATACGCAGTATTTT.

This clonotype was seen ten or more times. DNA for the CDR3: TGTGCCAGCAGCCCCTCGCCGGGAGGCACTGAAGCTTTCTTT. It codes for CASSPSPGGTEAFF. The V and J genes are TRBV13 and TRBJ1-1; no firm D call. CDR1 is PRHDT, CDR2 FYEKMQ, per germline (reference sequence). V lost 5 bases and J 4 bases, leaving 14 bases between the germline ends. The CDR3 has 14 amino acids.

This clonotype occurred many times. V gene TRBV7-3 combines with J gene TRBJ1-1, with 8 bases matching TRBD1. CDR1 and CDR2 (germline): SGHTA, FQGTGA. The CDR3 is 15 amino acids. V was clipped by 5 bases and J by 1 base; unmatched bases: 6. Here the CDR3 DNA reads TGTGCCAGCAGCGCTACAGGACAGGGGAACACTGAAGCTTTCTTT. It specifies CASSATGQGNTEAFF. Together with reference TRBV7-3 and TRBJ1-1, the CDR3 gives the full variable domain: GAGVSQTPSNKVTEKGKYVELRCDPISGHTALYWYRQSLGQGPEFLIYFQGTGAADDSGLPNDRFFAVRPEGSVSTLKIQRTERGDSAVYLCASSATGQGNTEAFFGQGTRLTVV.

This clonotype has just a few counts. At one end, the junction sequence differs from germline, possibly due to a read error. The chain joins TRBV30 to TRBJ2-5; TRBD1 or TRBD2 may be the D gene (7 bases each). The germline V gene has CDR1 GTSNPN and CDR2 SVGIG (reference sequence). The CDR3 length is 15 residues. The CDR3 spells CTWARYRGGEETQYF. The CDR3, as DNA: TGTACCTGGGCCCGCTACAGGGGAGGGGAGGAGACCCAGTACTTC.

The chain carries TRBV4-1 and TRBJ2-4; TRBD2 aligns across 11 bases. The CDR3 runs 20 residues. Germline CDR1 reads MGHRA; CDR2 reads YSYEKL. Losses at the gene ends were 3 bases for V and 0 bases for J; bases not matched to a gene: 13. CDR3 loop: CASSHAKLAGGVLAKNIQYF. The CDR3 DNA sequence: TGCGCCAGCAGCCACGCTAAGCTAGCGGGAGGAGTCCTAGCCAAAAACATTCAGTACTTC.

This clonotype was observed many times. The chain recombines TRBV12-3 or TRBV12-4 with TRBJ2-1; 9 bases agree with TRBD2. V trimming: 5 bases; J trimming: 0 bases; junction bases outside the gene matches: 8. This CDR3 is 17 amino acids long. CDR3: CASSHSNSGSSYNEQFF. In nucleotides, the CDR3 is TGTGCCAGCAGTCATAGTAATAGCGGGAGCTCCTACAATGAGCAGTTCTTC.

This clonotype was found many times. The chain recombines TRBV25-1 with TRBJ2-2; D tentatively fits TRBD1 or TRBD2 (5 bases each). Germline lookup yields CDR1 MGHDK and CDR2 SYGVNS. This CDR3 has 14 amino acids. V lost 3 bases and J lost 3, with 8 bases in between. CDR3 coding DNA: TGTGCCAGCAGTGATTTGGGACACACCGGGGAGCTGTTTTTT. Protein: CASSDLGHTGELFF. The complete variable domain, with remaining parts taken from reference TRBV25-1 and TRBJ2-2, reads EADIYQTPRYLVIGTGKKITLECSQTMGHDKMYWYQQDPGMELHLIHYSYGVNSTEKGDLSSESTVSRIRTEHFPLTLESARPSHTSQYLCASSDLGHTGELFFGEGSRLTVL.

This clonotype occurred many times. The V and J genes are TRBV5-8 and TRBJ1-3; the D gene is possibly TRBD1 (5 bases). The germline V gene encodes CDR1 SGHTS and CDR2 YDEGEE. This CDR3 contains 16 residues. V dropped 0 bases and J dropped 4 bases, with 14 bases sitting between them. As DNA, the CDR3 is TGTGCCAGCAGCTTGGGCTCCGGGACTGAAGGAAACACCATATATTTT. It is translated as CASSLGSGTEGNTIYF. Complete variable domain (other parts from reference TRBV5-8 and TRBJ1-3): EAGVTQSPTHLIKTRGQQATLRCSPISGHTSVYWYQQALGLGLQFLLWYDEGEERNRGNFPPRFSGRQFPNYSSELNVNALELEDSALYLCASSLGSGTEGNTIYFGEGSWLTVV.

This clonotype was counted at least ten times. CDR3 in DNA: TGTGCCAGCAGACTTACAGGTAACACTGAAGCTTTCTTT. This codes for CASRLTGNTEAFF. The rearrangement joins TRBV2 to TRBJ1-1; a possible D gene is TRBD1 (5 bases). There are 13 residues in the CDR3. Per germline, CDR1 SNHLY and CDR2 FYNNEI. Trimming stripped 6 bases from V and 2 bases from J, with 10 bases between.

A single count supports this clonotype. The CDR3 spells CSASRTYRTPLHF. CDR3 in DNA: TGCAGTGCTAGTCGGACTTACCGGACACCCCTCCACTTT. The J gene is TRBJ1-6, the V gene TRBV20-1; no definite D call. The CDR3 length is 13 residues. V shed 3 bases and J shed 11 bases, with 14 bases lying between them. Germline CDR1 reads DFQATT; CDR2 reads SNEGSKA (reference sequence).

As for this clonotype: A much more abundant neighbour one base away suggests this may be a read error. The chain carries TRBV24-1 and TRBJ2-1; D is undetermined. The V end lost 3 bases, the J end lost 5 bases, and 10 bases lay between the germline ends. Germline CDR1 KGHDR, CDR2 SFDVKD. This CDR3 has 14 amino acids. The CDR3 loop is CATSDLSLNNEQFF. Written as DNA, the CDR3 is TGTGCCACCAGTGATCTCTCCCTTAACAATGAGCAGTTCTTC.

There are a few counts of this clonotype. The chain has TRBV24-1 and TRBJ2-5, with D tentatively TRBD1 (5 bases). This CDR3 comprises 15 residues. Between the trimmed V and J ends, which lost 0 bases and 2 bases, there was a span of 9 bases. From germline, CDR1 is KGHDR and CDR2 SFDVKD. As DNA, the CDR3 is TGTGCCACCAGTGATTTGAGAGACAGACAAGAGACCCAGTACTTC. This translates into CATSDLRDRQETQYF.

Regarding this clonotype: This may be a read error, as it is one base from a much larger clone. V and J are TRBV29-1 and TRBJ2-1, with D perhaps TRBD1 (6 bases). The closer fit of TRBJ2-7 to the DNA end suggests the J call may be wrong. The CDR3 has 15 residues. Germline loops: CDR1 SQVTM, CDR2 ANQGSEA. CDR3 nucleotides: TGCAGCATCAGAGGGACAACCTACGCCTACAATGAGCAGTACTTC. Translating gives CSIRGTTYAYNEQYF.

This clonotype was found many times. The chain has TRBV28 and TRBJ2-5; TRBD1 agrees at 11 bases. J was trimmed by 5 bases and V by 6 bases; bases with no gene match: 8. The germline V gene encodes CDR1 MDHEN and CDR2 SYDVKM. The CDR3 runs to 15 residues. The CDR3 sequence: CASRLRTGGGETQYF. CDR3 DNA sequence: TGTGCCAGCAGGCTCCGGACAGGGGGCGGGGAGACCCAGTACTTC. Full variable domain (outside the CDR3, taken from reference TRBV28 and TRBJ2-5): DVKVTQSSRYLVKRTGEKVFLECVQDMDHENMFWYRQDPGLGLRLIYFSYDVKMKEKGDIPEGYSVSREKKERFSLILESASTNQTSMYLCASRLRTGGGETQYFGPGTRLLVL.

This clonotype was found a few times. The V and J genes are TRBV20-1 and TRBJ2-2; 8 bases match TRBD2. The CDR3 is 14 amino acids. Germline CDR1 is DFQATT and CDR2 is SNEGSKA (reference sequence). Trimming took 5 bases from V and 0 from J; bases not matched to a gene: 2. CDR3 DNA: TGCAGTGCTCTGACTAGCGCGAACACCGGGGAGCTGTTTTTT. It is translated as CSALTSANTGELFF.

This clonotype has ten or more counts. This sequence joins TRBV2 and TRBJ2-5; TRBD2 agrees at 8 bases. This CDR3 is 16 amino acids long. In germline, CDR1 is SNHLY, CDR2 FYNNEI. The junction had 12 bases not matched to a gene; V was cut back by 4 bases and J by 5 bases. CDR3 protein: CASSGGAGERGETQYF. The CDR3 nucleotides are TGTGCCAGCAGTGGAGGAGCGGGAGAGCGAGGGGAGACCCAGTACTTC.